This note documents a single T cell receptor beta chain sequence. This sample was included in a study of CD8+ T cells in alopecia areata. The V gene's germline CDR1 is SGHDT and CDR2 YYEEEE. V was clipped by 2 bases and J by 4 bases; unmatched bases: 4. The CDR3 is 15 amino acids. As to treatment: oral pan-JAK inhibitor, 5-10 mg twice daily. RNA, once extracted, was reverse transcribed into cDNA for use as the sequencing template. Only in-frame clones appear in the TCRdb table, and some are missing; sequencing was by immunoSEQ multiplex PCR. Here the sample spans 120,000 to 150,000 clones, 70% to 90% being singletons.

The origin of this receptor is a human donor with alopecia areata. The sample here was CD8+ T cells sorted from blood, taken at week 4, from a patient treated with tofacitinib. The chain joins TRBV5-6 to TRBJ1-2, with 11 nucleotides matching TRBD1. In nucleotides, the CDR3 is TGTGCCAGCAGCTTCGGGACAGGGGGAATCTATGGCTACACCTTC. It encodes CASSFGTGGIYGYTF.